Given below is one TCR beta chain in context. Its antigen is unknown. Measured with immunoSEQ multiplex PCR; TCRdb has only the in-frame clones, and not every one. This table holds about 88,000 clones, approximately 90% found once. The sample belongs to a study of T cell responses to AZD1222 COVID-19 vaccine. The study's findings and limits: Only six or seven AZD1222 recipients tested seropositive at baseline. White British donors predominated, females outnumbered males, and clonal diversity was possibly underestimated. Repertoire sampling was restricted to post-peak T cell response timepoints.

Specimen: peripheral blood, collected on day 0 of AZD1222 vaccination. This receptor was obtained from an adult in good health.

The CDR3 loop reads CASSTGTGQETQYF. CDR3 DNA: TGCGCCAGCAGCACGGGGACAGGGCAAGAGACCCAGTACTTC. This chain connects TRBV5-1 to TRBJ2-5, with TRBD1 matching 9 bases. V lost 4 bases, J lost 2 bases, and 3 bases stayed unmatched. This CDR3 contains 14 residues. Per the germline V gene, CDR1 is SGHRS and CDR2 is YFSETQ.